Shown below are 9 T cell receptor beta chains from a single sample sequenced in a study of blood T cells in healthy people across ages. For the second PCR, which ran for about 6 to 11 cycles, a sample-barcoded 5' primer and a J-beta primer mix were used. TCRdb independently ran MiXCR on the 5' RACE reads; one entry per CDR3 protein. The table lists about 730,000 distinct CDR3 sequences, 43% of them singletons. The material sequenced was blood. The receptors come from a woman in her sixties in good health.

In its sample, this clonotype was seen a few times. V gene TRBV6-2 or TRBV6-3 combines with J gene TRBJ2-2, with 8 nucleotides matching TRBD1. Unmatched junction bases numbered 2, after V lost 6 bases and J lost 8 bases. The CDR3 loop spans 12 amino acids. CDR1 and CDR2 from the germline V gene are MNHEY and SVGEGT. The CDR3 protein is CASRGQAGELFF. DNA of the CDR3: TGTGCCAGCAGGGGACAGGCAGGGGAGCTGTTTTTT.

This clonotype was seen once. V usage is TRBV7-9 and J usage is TRBJ2-1; 9 bases are a match to TRBD2. J was trimmed by 8 bases and V by 4 bases; bases with no gene match: 15. The germline V gene encodes CDR1 SEHNR and CDR2 FQNEAQ (reference sequence). The CDR3 length is 17 residues. In nucleotides, the CDR3 is TGTGCCAGCAGCTCGGCCTCTAGCGGGACCCCTAGGGATGAGCAGTTCTTC. The encoded protein is CASSSASSGTPRDEQFF.

Points on this clonotype: A much larger clone is a single base away; this may be a read error. The V call is TRBV12-3 or TRBV12-4, the J call TRBJ2-1; 11 bases map to TRBD1. CDR3 length: 17 residues. CDR3 coding DNA: TGTGCCAGCAGTTTAGGGGAGTGGACAGGGGGCTACAGTGAGCAGTTCTTC. Translated, it gives CASSLGEWTGGYSEQFF.

The chain employs TRBV29-1 and TRBJ2-2, with D possibly matching TRBD2 (5 bases). Germline CDR1 reads SQVTM; CDR2 reads ANQGSEA. Trimming removed 4 bases from V and 10 bases from J, with 16 bases in between. The CDR3 sequence is 13 residues long. CDR3 DNA: TGCAGCGTTGCCCCGAGGGTTTCGGCGGAGCTGTTTTTT. It yields the protein CSVAPRVSAELFF.

The chain recombines TRBV6-5 with TRBJ2-7; 10 bases align to TRBD2. After removal of 7 bases from V and 6 bases from J, the junction contained 9 bases not matched to a gene. CDR3 length: 14 amino acids. Germline V gene data show CDR1 as MNHEY and CDR2 as SVGAGI. CDR3 in amino acids: CASTNIAGGFEQYF. The CDR3 coding sequence is TGTGCCAGCACCAACATAGCGGGAGGTTTCGAGCAGTACTTC.

J is TRBJ2-1 and V is TRBV9; 7 nucleotides agree with TRBD1. J was trimmed by 4 bases and V by 4 bases; bases with no gene match: 8. Germline CDR1 and CDR2: SGDLS and YYNGEE. This CDR3 contains 15 residues. DNA for the CDR3: TGTGCCAGCAGCCCCCAAGGGGGCGGGTACAATGAGCAGTTCTTC. It is translated as CASSPQGGGYNEQFF.

This clonotype has just a few counts. The gene calls are TRBV10-2 and TRBJ2-5, with 10 bases matching TRBD2. Germline CDR1 is WSHSY and CDR2 is SAAADI. The CDR3 length is 12 residues. J lost 3 bases, V lost 8 bases, and 0 bases had no gene match. DNA of the CDR3: TGCGCCAGCGGACTAGCGGAAGAGACCCAGTACTTC. Protein: CASGLAEETQYF.

This clonotype was found once. The CDR3 sequence is CASSLAFLGAGPPGDTQYF. In nucleotides, the CDR3 is TGCGCCAGCAGCTTGGCCTTCCTCGGGGCAGGGCCCCCAGGGGATACGCAGTATTTT. The chain combines TRBV5-1 with TRBJ2-3, with D perhaps given as TRBD1 or TRBD2 (5 bases each). V was pared by 0 bases and J by 6 bases, with 26 bases between. The CDR3 has 19 residues. Germline values: CDR1 SGHRS, CDR2 YFSETQ.

The V gene is TRBV29-1, the J gene TRBJ2-4; D call uncertain. Matching the DNA end better, TRBJ2-7 makes the J call doubtful. CDR3 length equals 14 residues. CDR1 and CDR2 from the germline V gene are SQVTM and ANQGSEA. CDR3 residues: CSVVFASTDYEQYF. CDR3 bases: TGCAGCGTTGTCTTTGCCAGTACTGACTACGAGCAGTACTTC.